This T cell receptor beta chain is from a study of vaccination and CD4 T cells after COVID-19. Germline assignment: CDR1 SGHNT and CDR2 YYREEE (reference sequence). CDR3 length equals 17 residues. V lost 0 bases to trimming and J lost 3 bases; unmatched junction nucleotides: 8. Treatment meaning: roughly ten-day PBMC culture with coronavirus spike peptide pools or control peptides (ViraFEST assay). Cultures used a few million PBMCs per well, about 9.9 IU/ml IL-2 and about 10 ug/ml peptides. On this clonotype: Its antigen is not known.

With the Oncomine TCR Beta short-read assay, DNA from cultured CD4+ T cells was sequenced. From CD4+ T cells that had been cultured, genomic DNA was extracted. TCRdb redid the calling of the PCR reads with MiXCR, one entry per CDR3 protein. The profile shows over 5,000 distinct CDR3 sequences, 40% to 50% of them singletons. This TCR was sampled from a human donor who had recovered from COVID-19. The chain uses TRBV5-4 and TRBJ1-2; 10 nucleotides agree with TRBD1. Sequencing was done on a sample of CD4+ T cells from blood, cultured in vitro. CDR3 sequence: CASSLGPDRGQYYGYTF. The CDR3 bases are TGTGCCAGCAGCTTGGGCCCCGACAGGGGGCAGTACTATGGCTACACCTTC.